A single sample gave rise to the 21 T cell receptor beta chains below, sequenced in a study of blood T cell repertoires in COVID-19. TCRdb's copy holds only in-frame clones and misses some; the assay was immunoSEQ multiplex PCR. The repertoire holds 100,000 or so clones, with 70% to 90% as singletons. Sequencing was carried out using peripheral blood. The receptor set was obtained from a woman aged 25 to 39 with acute or convalescent COVID-19.

This clone was detected a few times. The chain combines TRBV7-9 with TRBJ2-2, with 8 bases lining up with TRBD1. The germline V gene encodes CDR1 SEHNR and CDR2 FQNEAQ (reference sequence). The V gene end was trimmed by 5 bases and the J gene end by 1 base; junction bases not matched to a gene: 6. This CDR3 contains 16 residues. CDR3 DNA: TGTGCCAGCAGCAACCGGACAGGGCGGAACACCGGGGAGCTGTTTTTT. It translates to CASSNRTGRNTGELFF.

This chain connects TRBV3-1 (or the pseudogene TRBV3-2) to TRBJ1-5; unclear D gene. The CDR3 is 14 residues long. Germline loops: CDR1 LGHDT, CDR2 YNNKEL (reference sequence). Trimming stripped 1 base from V and 4 bases from J, with 8 bases between. In nucleotides, the CDR3 is TGTGCCAGCAGCCAAGGCCCGGGAAATCAGCCCCAGCATTTT. Residues: CASSQGPGNQPQHF.

This chain links TRBV2 with TRBJ2-6, with D unresolved. The CDR3 is made up of 15 amino acids. Per germline, CDR1 SNHLY and CDR2 FYNNEI. V gave up 5 bases and J gave up 1 base, with 9 bases separating them. Written as DNA, the CDR3 is TGTGCCAGCAGTACCCCCAGGTCTGGGGCCAACGTCCTGACTTTC. Translation: CASSTPRSGANVLTF.

This chain links TRBV12-5 with TRBJ2-7; no definite D call. The CDR3 extends over 15 amino acids. Trimming took 2 bases from V and 2 from J, leaving 13 bases between them. Germline values: CDR1 LGHNT, CDR2 FRNRAP. CDR3 DNA: TGTGCTAGTGGTTTGTATCCCACAGTGACCTACGAGCAGTACTTC. The encoded protein is CASGLYPTVTYEQYF.

The rearrangement links TRBV28 to TRBJ1-2; D possibly corresponds to TRBD1 (6 bases). The CDR3 loop spans 16 amino acids. Trimming removed 6 bases from V and 0 bases from J, with 17 bases in between. Germline V gives CDR1 MDHEN, CDR2 SYDVKM. The CDR3 reads CASRTPTGATNYGYTF. The CDR3 DNA reads TGTGCCAGCAGGACCCCGACAGGCGCTACTAACTATGGCTACACCTTC.

The V and J genes are TRBV7-6 and TRBJ2-7, with 9 bases identical to TRBD2. V was pared by 5 bases and J by 5 bases, with 7 bases of the junction left unmatched. The CDR3 consists of 14 residues. Germline V lookup: CDR1 SGHVS, CDR2 FNYEAQ. The CDR3: CASSPLASGDEQYF. The CDR3 nucleotides read TGTGCCAGCAGCCCCCTTGCTAGCGGGGACGAGCAGTACTTC.

The chain couples TRBV2 to TRBJ1-1, with D tentatively TRBD1 (6 bases). Deletions cut 7 bases from V and 3 bases from J, with 15 bases between. The CDR3 consists of 14 residues. Per germline, CDR1 SNHLY and CDR2 FYNNEI. CDR3 sequence reads: CASMYRASDTEAFF. In nucleotides, the CDR3 is TGTGCCAGCATGTACAGGGCCTCGGACACTGAAGCTTTCTTT.

The chain employs TRBV6-6 and TRBJ2-1; TRBD2 might be the D (5 bases). Looked up from germline, CDR1 is MNHNY and CDR2 is SVGAGI (reference sequence). Trimming took off 7 bases at V and 8 bases at J, with 18 bases between the two ends. This CDR3 has 14 amino acids. The CDR3 region is CASTPRGEGDEQFF. In DNA form, the CDR3 reads TGTGCCAGCACCCCCCGGGGAGAAGGAGATGAGCAGTTCTTC.

V usage is TRBV5-1 and J usage is TRBJ1-1, with 8 bases that match TRBD1. CDR1 is SGHRS, CDR2 YFSETQ, per germline. The CDR3 sequence is 17 residues long. V lost 4 bases and J lost 0; bases outside the gene matches: 11. The CDR3 spells CASSVGQGALMNTEAFF. The CDR3 DNA reads as TGCGCCAGCAGCGTGGGTCAGGGGGCGCTTATGAACACTGAAGCTTTCTTT.

The rearrangement joins TRBV14 to TRBJ2-2, with TRBD2 identical over 10 bases. The V segment lost 5 bases and the J segment 3 bases; nucleotides outside the gene matches: 3. Per the germline V gene, CDR1 is SGHDN and CDR2 is FVKESK. CDR3 length equals 15 residues. CDR3 loop: CASSFGTSDTGELFF. The CDR3 bases are TGTGCCAGCAGCTTCGGGACTAGCGACACCGGGGAGCTGTTTTTT.

The chain links TRBV11-2 to TRBJ2-2; the D gene is possibly TRBD2 (5 bases). This CDR3 spans 12 amino acids. Germline-derived CDR1 and CDR2 are SGHAT and FQNNGV. Trimming pared 5 bases from V and 6 bases from J, leaving 7 bases between. The CDR3 sequence: CASSLGAGELFF. The CDR3 DNA reads as TGTGCCAGCAGCCTCGGGGCCGGGGAGCTGTTTTTT. Full variable domain (rest looked up from reference TRBV11-2 and TRBJ2-2): EAGVAQSPRYKIIEKRQSVAFWCNPISGHATLYWYQQILGQGPKLLIQFQNNGVVDDSQLPKDRFSAERLKGVDSTLKIQPAKLEDSAVYLCASSLGAGELFFGEGSRLTVL.

This clone appeared a single time. This chain links TRBV2 with TRBJ2-1, with D tentatively TRBD2 (6 bases). CDR1 is SNHLY, CDR2 FYNNEI, per germline. This CDR3 is built from 14 residues. V was pared by 8 bases and J by 7 bases, with 18 bases between. The CDR3 DNA reads TGTGCCAGCCACGGCCTAGCGATCGGAAATGAGCAGTTCTTC. Translating it yields CASHGLAIGNEQFF.

This clone was seen just once. The chain couples TRBV11-2 to TRBJ1-4; D may be TRBD1 (6 bases). Germline CDR1 reads SGHAT; CDR2 reads FQNNGV. Trimming left V 5 bases short and J 4 bases short, with 11 bases between. The CDR3 length is 14 residues. The CDR3 region has the DNA TGTGCCAGCAGCCGAGACAGGTTTAATGAAAAACTGTTTTTT. Encoded protein: CASSRDRFNEKLFF. Full variable domain (remainder filled in from reference TRBV11-2 and TRBJ1-4): EAGVAQSPRYKIIEKRQSVAFWCNPISGHATLYWYQQILGQGPKLLIQFQNNGVVDDSQLPKDRFSAERLKGVDSTLKIQPAKLEDSAVYLCASSRDRFNEKLFFGSGTQLSVL.

Here the CDR3 reads CASSTGQGWIATF. The CDR3 nucleotides are TGTGCCAGCAGCACGGGACAGGGGTGGATCGCCACCTTC. J is TRBJ1-2 and V is TRBV11-3; 10 bases match TRBD1. The junction had 10 bases not matched to a gene; V was cut back by 5 bases and J by 13 bases. In germline, CDR1 is SGHNT, CDR2 YENEEA. The CDR3 contains 13 residues.

The V gene is TRBV24-1, the J gene TRBJ2-3; D remains unclear. In germline, CDR1 is KGHDR, CDR2 SFDVKD. This CDR3 has 15 residues. Trimming pared 4 bases from V and 2 bases from J, leaving 12 bases between. For the CDR3, the DNA is TGTGCCACCAGTGACAACAGACGAAACACAGATACGCAGTATTTT. Translated, it gives CATSDNRRNTDTQYF.

The sample holds one count of this clone. The V call is TRBV30, the J call TRBJ1-2, with D possibly matching TRBD1 (5 bases). The germline CDR1 and CDR2 sequences are GTSNPN and SVGIG (reference sequence). V was trimmed by 4 bases and J by 4 bases, leaving 19 bases between them. The CDR3 contains 15 residues. In DNA form, the CDR3 reads TGTGCCTGGACTAACCGCGGGGGAGCGGGCTATGGCTACACCTTC. Its protein is CAWTNRGGAGYGYTF.

J is TRBJ1-2 and V is TRBV19; weak D call: TRBD1 (6 bases). Germline V gene lookup returns CDR1 LNHDA and CDR2 SQIVND (reference sequence). This CDR3 contains 14 residues. V dropped 4 bases and J dropped 4 bases, with 13 bases sitting between them. CDR3 residues: CASSTDRGIYGYTF. CDR3 coding DNA: TGTGCCAGTAGTACGGACAGAGGGATCTATGGCTACACCTTC.

The V gene is TRBV11-2, the J gene TRBJ1-6, with no clear D. V lost 5 bases and J lost 4, with 15 bases in between. The CDR3 extends over 16 amino acids. Germline V gene data show CDR1 as SGHAT and CDR2 as FQNNGV. The CDR3 coding sequence is TGTGCCAGCAGCCCCGACGTTAGGAGTTATAATTCACCCCTCCACTTT. Translated, it gives CASSPDVRSYNSPLHF.

This sequence joins TRBV5-1 and TRBJ2-1; no firm D call. CDR3 length: 15 residues. The V and J ends lost 4 bases and 4 bases respectively, with 15 bases between them. Germline values: CDR1 SGHRS, CDR2 YFSETQ. The CDR3 region is CASSPSPHSYNEQFF. CDR3 nucleotide sequence: TGCGCCAGCAGCCCGAGCCCCCACAGTTACAATGAGCAGTTCTTC.

The chain couples TRBV11-1 to TRBJ1-2; tentative D call: TRBD1 (5 bases). Trimming removed 4 bases from V and 9 bases from J, with 21 bases in between. Germline lookup yields CDR1 SGHAT and CDR2 FQDESV (reference sequence). The CDR3 contains 15 residues. This CDR3 is CASSSEGGVVRSYTF. The CDR3 DNA is TGTGCCAGCAGCTCCGAGGGAGGGGTCGTGCGGAGCTACACCTTC.

The genes are TRBV7-9 and TRBJ1-1, with D possibly matching TRBD1 (6 bases). Germline CDR1 is SEHNR and CDR2 is FQNEAQ (reference sequence). The CDR3 length is 14 residues. V lost 5 bases and J 3 bases, leaving 13 bases between the germline ends. The CDR3 here is CASSPQGRDTEAFF. Here the CDR3 DNA reads TGTGCCAGCAGCCCACAGGGCCGTGACACTGAAGCTTTCTTT.